These 13 T cell receptor beta chains were sequenced from one sample in a study of early stage breast cancer tumors. Assay: immunoSEQ multiplex PCR; the TCRdb copy retains only in-frame clones and omits some. Among 50,000 to 65,000 clones, around three quarters were seen once, and the ten largest hold 3% to 3.5%. What was sequenced was blood. The receptors stem from a person under 45 with breast cancer.

The rearrangement links TRBV6-5 to TRBJ1-5; no clear D gene. The CDR3 is 13 residues long. Per the germline V gene, CDR1 is MNHEY and CDR2 is SVGAGI. Trimming stripped 2 bases from V and 4 bases from J, with 6 bases between. CDR3 protein: CASSYEGNQPQHF. The CDR3 bases are TGTGCCAGCAGTTACGAGGGTAATCAGCCCCAGCATTTT.

This clone was counted a few times. This sequence joins TRBV14 and TRBJ1-1; maybe TRBD1 (5 bases). The length of the CDR3 is 15 residues. The germline V gene encodes CDR1 SGHDN and CDR2 FVKESK. The V and J ends lost 1 base and 6 bases respectively, with 15 bases between them. CDR3 residues: CASSQGRGPGPEAFF. The DNA for the CDR3 is TGTGCCAGCAGCCAAGGGCGGGGACCTGGGCCTGAAGCTTTCTTT.

The chain couples TRBV19 to TRBJ2-5, with 10 bases aligning to TRBD1. Germline assignment: CDR1 LNHDA and CDR2 SQIVND (reference sequence). The J segment lost 2 bases and the V segment lost 6 bases, leaving 0 bases of the junction unmatched. This CDR3 has 13 amino acids. The CDR3 sequence: CASRDRGQETQYF. The CDR3 bases are TGTGCCAGTAGGGACAGGGGGCAAGAGACCCAGTACTTC.

The chain uses TRBV29-1 and TRBJ1-2; TRBD1 aligns across 7 bases. Per germline, CDR1 SQVTM and CDR2 ANQGSEA. Losses at the gene ends were 7 bases for V and 8 bases for J; bases not matched to a gene: 7. The CDR3 extends over 11 amino acids. The CDR3 nucleotides read TGCAGCGCACCGACAGGGAGCGGCTACACCTTC. Translating it yields CSAPTGSGYTF.

In its sample, this clone was seen a few times. This sequence joins TRBV19 and TRBJ1-1; D is perhaps TRBD1 (6 bases). Germline CDR1 and CDR2: LNHDA and SQIVND (reference sequence). The CDR3 spans 16 residues. Trimming left V 2 bases short and J 1 base short, with 14 bases between. The CDR3 DNA sequence: TGTGCCAGTAGTATACTCAGGGGAGTAGGGAACACTGAAGCTTTCTTT. Amino acid sequence: CASSILRGVGNTEAFF.

This clone was observed once. J is TRBJ1-2 and V is TRBV18, with D hard to call. The CDR3 is 16 amino acids. Germline CDR1 is KGHSH and CDR2 is LQKENI. The V gene lost 3 bases and the J gene lost 0 bases, with 14 bases spanning the gap. Here the CDR3 DNA reads TGTGCCAGCTCACCGAGGACCAGGAAGACTAACTATGGCTACACCTTC. This gives the protein CASSPRTRKTNYGYTF.

The table lists this clone with a few counts. V is TRBV18 and J is TRBJ1-5; D gene uncertain. This CDR3 is 14 amino acids long. Trimming pared 0 bases from V and 2 bases from J, leaving 5 bases between. Germline CDR1 reads KGHSH; CDR2 reads LQKENI. CDR3 sequence: CASSPPGGNQPQHF. In nucleotides, the CDR3 is TGTGCCAGCTCACCACCGGGTGGCAATCAGCCCCAGCATTTT.

This clone has just one count. The rearrangement uses TRBV9 and TRBJ1-1; no definite D call. CDR1 is SGDLS and CDR2 is YYNGEE in the germline V gene. CDR3 size: 12 residues. Trimming shortened V by 0 bases and J by 9 bases, and 9 bases separated the two germline ends. The CDR3 protein is CASSVATGKAFF. DNA for the CDR3: TGTGCCAGCAGCGTAGCTACGGGAAAAGCTTTCTTT. The full variable domain, completed using reference TRBV9 and TRBJ1-1, is DSGVTQTPKHLITATGQRVTLRCSPRSGDLSVYWYQQSLDQGLQFLIQYYNGEERAKGNILERFSAQQFPDLHSELNLSSLELGDSALYFCASSVATGKAFFGQGTRLTVV.

This clone occurred a few times. The chain uses TRBV7-2 and TRBJ2-7; 7 nucleotides match TRBD1. The CDR3 runs to 14 residues. The germline V gene has CDR1 SGHTA and CDR2 FQGNSA. After removal of 8 bases from V and 3 bases from J, the junction contained 10 bases not matched to a gene. CDR3 bases: TGTGCCAGCGGAGAGGACAGGATTAGCTACGAGCAGTACTTC. Its translation is CASGEDRISYEQYF.

This chain links TRBV28 with TRBJ2-7; D may be TRBD1 (7 bases). Between the trimmed V and J ends, which lost 8 bases and 0 bases, there was a span of 17 bases. The germline CDR1 and CDR2 sequences are MDHEN and SYDVKM. The CDR3 is 15 residues long. This CDR3 is CASPPGGQSSYEQYF. The CDR3 nucleotides are TGTGCCAGCCCCCCCGGGGGACAGTCCTCCTACGAGCAGTACTTC.

The chain carries TRBV7-9 and TRBJ1-1; D ambiguous. This CDR3 is built from 14 residues. Trimming took off 5 bases at V and 0 bases at J, with 10 bases between the two ends. Germline V gives CDR1 SEHNR, CDR2 FQNEAQ (reference sequence). CDR3 region: CASSLDFMNTEAFF. The CDR3 DNA reads as TGTGCCAGCAGCCTGGACTTCATGAACACTGAAGCTTTCTTT.

The gene calls are TRBV19 and TRBJ1-2; TRBD1 might be the D (5 bases). CDR3 size: 17 residues. The V end lost 3 bases, the J end lost 5 bases, and 22 bases lay between the germline ends. CDR1 LNHDA and CDR2 SQIVND come from the germline V gene (reference sequence). The CDR3 sequence: CASSMGPQRGRTYGYTF. The DNA of the CDR3 is TGTGCCAGTAGTATGGGTCCCCAGCGTGGTAGGACATATGGCTACACCTTC. Looking up the rest from reference TRBV19 and TRBJ1-2 gives the full variable domain: DGGITQSPKYLFRKEGQNVTLSCEQNLNHDAMYWYRQDPGQGLRLIYYSQIVNDFQKGDIAEGYSVSREKKESFPLTVTSAQKNPTAFYLCASSMGPQRGRTYGYTFGSGTRLTVV.

This clone was counted between two and nine times. DNA of the CDR3: TGTGCCAGCAGCCAACTCCCAATTGGGACTGAAGCTTTCTTT. It translates to CASSQLPIGTEAFF. The chain uses TRBV14 and TRBJ1-1; no firm D call. Germline loops: CDR1 SGHDN, CDR2 FVKESK. This CDR3 region has 14 residues. Between the trimmed V and J ends, which lost 2 bases and 5 bases, there was a span of 12 bases.